This note documents a single T cell receptor (beta chain) sequence. Its cognate antigen is unknown. This entry is derived from a study of cytomegalovirus exposure and HLA in healthy donors. Overall study findings and caveats: Association of 15,000 to 20,000 TCR beta sequences with HLA alleles was found at 0.05 false discovery rate in a later analysis.

At collection, donors were nominally healthy, but unrecorded immune exposures were probable. CDR1 and CDR2 from the germline V gene are LGHNA and YNFKEQ. J was trimmed by 3 bases and V by 0 bases; bases with no gene match: 10. This CDR3 region has 17 residues. Primers included in the PCR were 60 Vbeta and 13 Jbeta primers. Study processing details: Later, an analysis found about 80 million unique TCR beta chains, and 8.5 million to 12 million of these were shared. Method: immunoSEQ multiplex PCR; TCRdb's copy keeps in-frame clones and lacks some. The V and J calls and clone size come from that table; D and trimming were worked out from the DNA. This sample has some 200,000 clones, with about four fifths found just once.

J is TRBJ1-1 and V is TRBV4-2; 7 bases align to TRBD1. The receptor was isolated from a boy between 2 and 15 years old in good health and CMV-seronegative. Sequenced sample: PBMCs. The CDR3 is CASSQDYSRGRDTEAFF. The CDR3 DNA sequence: TGTGCCAGCAGCCAAGATTATAGTAGGGGGCGGGACACTGAAGCTTTCTTT.